The TCR beta chain described here comes from a study of identical twins. As regards this clonotype: Its target is not known.

Study results and caveats: Cross-sectional statistics underpinned the conclusions; the same donors were not followed.

Via MiXCR, TCRdb re-called the 5' RACE reads, giving one row per CDR3 protein. This table holds roughly 630,000 distinct CDR3 sequences, roughly 7.2% found once. With no exceptions, donors were healthy Caucasians. These data were likewise used in another study, on yellow fever vaccine responses in identical twins.

The source is a woman under 30 in good health. The material sequenced was PBMCs.

This CDR3 is CASSSLENYEQYF. DNA for the CDR3: TGTGCCAGCAGTAGCCTGGAAAACTACGAGCAGTACTTC. The rearrangement uses TRBV28 and TRBJ2-7, with D unresolved. The CDR3 runs 13 residues. Trimming removed 5 bases at V and 3 bases at J, with 11 bases between. Germline V gene data show CDR1 as MDHEN and CDR2 as SYDVKM.